The rows below give T cell receptor beta chains drawn from one sample of a study of graft-versus-host responses after intestinal transplantation. The repertoire was sequenced with immunoSEQ multiplex PCR; TCRdb's copy has only in-frame clones and lacks some. The sample holds about 83,000 clones, roughly nine tenths seen once. Their antigens remain unidentified. The input for sequencing was unstimulated CD4+ T cells sorted from spleen or lymph node cells, taken before intestinal transplant. These TCRs come from a human donor who received an intestinal transplant. The CDR3 runs from the conserved cysteine through the conserved F or W. D genes are given only for firm matches. Clone size, where shown, is once, few, many, or a class for clones that have expanded.

.	TRBV9	TRBJ1-4	.	CASSVGVGSEKLFF	TGTGCCAGCAGCGTAGGTGTGGGCAGCGAAAAACTGTTTTTT
TRBD1	TRBV2	TRBJ2-5	.	CASTGQGGETQYF	TGTGCCAGCACGGGACAGGGAGGAGAGACCCAGTACTTC
TRBD2	TRBV7-8	TRBJ2-1	.	CASSSALAGRGFF	TGTGCCAGCAGCTCAGCACTAGCGGGACGCGGGTTCTTC
.	TRBV6-5	TRBJ2-2	.	CASKNSGNTGELFF	TGTGCCAGCAAAAACTCGGGAAACACCGGGGAGCTGTTTTTT
.	TRBV11-2	TRBJ2-7	.	CASSLDFPSYEQYF	TGTGCCAGCAGCTTAGACTTTCCCAGCTACGAGCAGTACTTC
TRBD1	TRBV28	TRBJ1-2	.	CASSIFGTGVGYTF	TGTGCCAGCAGTATCTTTGGGACAGGGGTTGGCTACACCTTC
.	TRBV10-1	TRBJ1-2	.	CASSPRANYGYTF	TGCGCCAGCAGTCCTAGAGCTAACTATGGCTACACCTTC
.	TRBV7-9	TRBJ2-3	.	CASSLGLSSTDTQYF	TGTGCCAGCAGCCTCGGACTGTCTAGCACAGATACGCAGTATTTT
.	TRBV27	TRBJ2-2	.	CASSPRRIDTGELFF	TGTGCCAGCAGTCCCCGTCGTATCGACACCGGGGAGCTGTTTTTT
TRBD1	TRBV5-3	TRBJ1-5	.	CARSCRGTPHQPQHF	TGTGCCAGAAGCTGCAGGGGGACCCCGCATCAGCCCCAGCATTTT
TRBD1	TRBV5-1	TRBJ2-1	.	CASSLGGSPQGEQFF	TGCGCCAGCAGCTTAGGGGGCTCCCCACAGGGTGAGCAGTTCTTC
.	TRBV10-2	TRBJ2-7	.	CASSELSLQAIHSYEQYF	TGCGCCAGCAGTGAGTTGAGCCTACAGGCGATCCATTCCTACGAGCAGTACTTC
.	TRBV21-1	TRBJ2-1	few	CASSKSKIHCRNEQFF	TGTGCCAGCAGCAAAAGCAAGATTCATTGCCGGAATGAGCAGTTCTTC
.	TRBV19	TRBJ2-5	.	CASSVTGNQQETQYF	TGTGCCAGTAGTGTCACAGGGAACCAACAAGAGACCCAGTACTTC
.	TRBV25-1	TRBJ2-1	.	CASSESTAASNEQFF	TGTGCCAGCAGTGAATCGACGGCAGCGAGCAATGAGCAGTTCTTC
TRBD2	TRBV25-1	TRBJ2-2	once	CASSPSGRTGELFF	TGTGCCAGCAGCCCTAGCGGGAGGACCGGGGAGCTGTTTTTT
.	TRBV5-6	TRBJ1-5	.	CASSLGGSYSNQPQHF	TGTGCCAGCAGCTTGGGCGGATCTTATAGCAATCAGCCCCAGCATTTT
.	TRBV4-1	TRBJ2-3	.	CASSQFTGTDTQYF	TGCGCCAGCAGCCAGTTTACAGGCACAGATACGCAGTATTTT
.	TRBV5-1	TRBJ2-2	.	CASSLGMDSRRELFF	TGCGCCAGCAGCTTGGGAATGGACTCTCGGAGGGAGCTGTTTTTT
.	TRBV19	TRBJ1-2	.	CASSYQGTYTF	TGTGCCAGTAGTTATCAGGGAACCTACACCTTC
.	TRBV6-5	TRBJ1-6	.	CASRRGGIESPLHF	TGTGCCAGCAGAAGGGGGGGAATAGAATCACCCCTCCACTTT
.	TRBV6-1	TRBJ1-2	.	CASSEAGAGLVGYTF	TGTGCCAGCAGTGAAGCCGGTGCGGGGCTGGTTGGCTACACCTTC
TRBD2	TRBV4-2	TRBJ2-7	few	CASTSGLAGAGTYEQYF	TGTGCCAGCACCTCGGGACTAGCGGGAGCAGGGACCTACGAGCAGTACTTC
.	TRBV29-1	TRBJ2-7	.	CSVAASYEQYF	TGCAGCGTTGCCGCCAGTTACGAGCAGTACTTC
TRBD1	TRBV6-5	TRBJ2-5	once	CASRLTGGQETQYF	TGTGCCAGCAGACTCACAGGGGGCCAAGAGACCCAGTACTTC
.	TRBV15	TRBJ2-1	.	CATSPDQREQFF	TGTGCCACCAGCCCCGATCAGCGTGAGCAGTTCTTC
.	TRBV28	TRBJ1-5	few	CASSSPGSNQPQHF	TGTGCCAGCAGCTCGCCGGGGAGCAATCAGCCCCAGCATTTT
TRBD1	TRBV5-8	TRBJ1-2	.	CASSLAGQGARGYTF	TGTGCCAGCAGCTTGGCCGGGCAGGGGGCGCGCGGCTACACCTTC
.	TRBV19	TRBJ1-5	.	CASTPGGGPQPQHF	TGTGCCAGTACCCCCGGGGGGGGGCCGCAGCCCCAGCATTTT
TRBD2	TRBV27	TRBJ2-6	.	CASSSQRTSGRLSGANVLTF	TGTGCCAGCAGTTCACAAAGGACTAGCGGGAGGTTATCTGGGGCCAACGTCCTGACTTTC
.	TRBV6-1	TRBJ1-3	.	CASRRQVDSGNTIYF	TGTGCCAGCAGAAGACAGGTGGACTCTGGAAACACCATATATTTT
TRBD2	TRBV19	TRBJ2-3	.	CASSITGGRISTDTQYF	TGTGCCAGTAGTATCACCGGCGGGAGGATCAGCACAGATACGCAGTATTTT
.	TRBV28	TRBJ2-6	.	CASNQDSSGANVLTF	TGTGCCAGCAACCAGGACAGTTCTGGGGCCAACGTCCTGACTTTC
.	TRBV14	TRBJ1-2	few	CASSQDQAYYGYTF	TGTGCCAGCAGCCAAGATCAGGCCTACTATGGCTACACCTTC
.	TRBV6-1	TRBJ2-7	.	CASSVGQSYEQYF	TGTGCCAGCAGTGTAGGACAGTCCTACGAGCAGTACTTC
TRBD1	TRBV6-6	TRBJ2-4	few	CASSTGGLAKNIQYF	TGTGCCAGCAGTACAGGGGGCTTAGCCAAAAACATTCAGTACTTC
TRBD2	TRBV10-1	TRBJ2-1	.	CASRPSGSNEQFF	TGCGCCAGCAGACCTAGCGGGAGCAATGAGCAGTTCTTC
.	TRBV4-1	TRBJ2-7	.	CASSQSGAAGSYEQYF	TGCGCCAGCAGCCAAAGCGGAGCGGCGGGGTCCTACGAGCAGTACTTC
.	TRBV30	TRBJ1-6	.	CAWGRAPDNSPLHF	TGTGCCTGGGGCCGTGCACCAGATAATTCACCCCTCCACTTT
.	TRBV28	TRBJ1-2	.	CATTKSGGASRGYTF	TGTGCCACCACAAAGTCGGGGGGCGCTTCTCGTGGCTACACCTTC
TRBD2	TRBV5-1	TRBJ2-1	.	CASSLAGLANEQFF	TGCGCCAGCAGCTTGGCGGGACTAGCGAATGAGCAGTTCTTC
.	TRBV18	TRBJ2-7	.	CASSPGGEQYF	TGTGCCAGCTCCCCCGGGGGCGAGCAGTACTTC
.	TRBV29-1	TRBJ1-2	.	CSVGGGPDYGYTF	TGCAGCGTTGGAGGGGGTCCAGACTATGGCTACACCTTC
.	TRBV7-9	TRBJ1-5	.	CASRETADQPQHF	TGTGCCAGCAGAGAAACAGCCGATCAGCCCCAGCATTTT
TRBD2	TRBV28	TRBJ2-7	.	CASSYPGTSGSFYYEQYF	TGTGCCAGCAGTTACCCCGGGACTAGCGGGAGTTTTTACTACGAGCAGTACTTC
.	TRBV6-5	TRBJ1-2	.	CASSSISLGYTF	TGTGCCAGCAGTTCTATTAGCCTCGGCTACACCTTC
.	TRBV28	TRBJ2-7	.	CASLDSNSYEQYF	TGTGCCAGCCTAGACTCAAACTCCTACGAGCAGTACTTC